The T cell receptor beta chain described here comes from a study of T cells in tuberculosis. No alpha-beta pairing information exists for these sequences. Measured with immunoSEQ multiplex PCR; TCRdb has only the in-frame clones, and not every one. The sample has roughly 60,000 clones, under 90% seen once. Thawed, overnight-rested PBMC were stained with GMM-loaded CD1B tetramer, viability dye and anti-CD3, then sorted. CD1B tetramers were loaded with Rhodococcus equi-derived C32 glucose monomycolate. Tetramer-sorted PBMC had been CD14 monocyte-depleted before freezing. From each donor, some 96,000 tetramer-negative cells were sorted. The length of the CDR3 is 19 residues. CDR1 and CDR2 from the germline V gene are MDHEN and SYDVKM. Germline trimming cut 4 bases from V and 0 bases from J; bases unmatched to any gene: 15.

Material for sequencing was CD1b-GMM tetramer-negative cells sorted from PBMCs. The receptor comes from an adult woman with latent tuberculosis. The chain recombines TRBV28 with TRBJ2-4, with 7 bases identical to TRBD1. This CDR3 reads CASSSPYPGQRLAKNIQYF. As DNA, the CDR3 is TGTGCCAGCAGTTCTCCCTACCCGGGACAGCGCTTAGCCAAAAACATTCAGTACTTC.